A single TCR beta chain is shown here with its context. The CDR3 spans 17 residues. Losses at the gene ends were 5 bases for V and 8 bases for J; bases not matched to a gene: 14. Looked up from germline, CDR1 is SGHTA and CDR2 is FQGNSA. This sample stems from a study of blood T cell repertoires in COVID-19. Clones were read by immunoSEQ multiplex PCR, and TCRdb kept only the in-frame ones, dropping some. This sample has 30,000 to 40,000 clones, with approximately 81% found just once. The V gene is TRBV7-2, the J gene TRBJ2-2; 10 bases are shared with TRBD1. The sample taken for sequencing was peripheral blood. The clonotype was recovered from a man aged 60 to 75 in a cohort sampled during active COVID-19. DNA for the CDR3: TGTGCCAGCAGCCGCTTGACCGGGACAGGGGCTAAGGGGGAGCTGTTTTTT. This gives the protein CASSRLTGTGAKGELFF.